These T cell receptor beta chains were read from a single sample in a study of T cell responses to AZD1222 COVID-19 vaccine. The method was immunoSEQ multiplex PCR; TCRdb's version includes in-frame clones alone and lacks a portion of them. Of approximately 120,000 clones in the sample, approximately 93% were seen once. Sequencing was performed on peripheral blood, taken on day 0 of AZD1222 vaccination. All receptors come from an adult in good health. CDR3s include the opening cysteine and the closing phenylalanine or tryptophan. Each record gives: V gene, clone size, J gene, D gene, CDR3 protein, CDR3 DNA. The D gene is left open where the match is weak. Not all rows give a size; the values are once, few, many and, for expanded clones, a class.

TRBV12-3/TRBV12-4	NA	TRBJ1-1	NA	CASTQGGTEAFF	TGTGCCAGCACCCAAGGAGGGACTGAAGCTTTCTTT
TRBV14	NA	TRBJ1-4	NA	CASSQDTAREKLFF	TGTGCCAGCAGCCAAGATACGGCGAGGGAAAAACTGTTTTTT
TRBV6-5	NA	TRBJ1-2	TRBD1	CASSKGQGASGYTF	TGTGCCAGCAGCAAAGGACAGGGGGCAAGTGGCTACACCTTC
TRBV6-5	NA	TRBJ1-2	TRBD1	CATHLRGGNYGYTF	TGTGCCACCCATCTCAGGGGGGGTAACTATGGCTACACCTTC
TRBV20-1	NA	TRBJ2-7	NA	CSAPLPYEQYF	TGCAGTGCTCCCTTACCTTACGAGCAGTACTTC
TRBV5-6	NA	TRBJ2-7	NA	CASSWQEYEQYF	TGTGCCAGCTCCTGGCAGGAATACGAGCAGTACTTC
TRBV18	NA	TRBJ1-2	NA	CASSPGSGRYGYTF	TGTGCCAGCTCACCGGGAAGTGGGCGATATGGCTACACCTTC
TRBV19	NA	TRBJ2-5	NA	CASSSLGEAAQETQYF	TGTGCCAGTAGTAGCCTAGGGGAGGCGGCCCAAGAGACCCAGTACTTC
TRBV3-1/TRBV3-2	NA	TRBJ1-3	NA	CASSQDLFVGNTIYF	TGTGCCAGCAGCCAAGATCTCTTTGTTGGAAACACCATATATTTT
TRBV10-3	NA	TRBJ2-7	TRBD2	CAISEGGLAGMSYEQYF	TGTGCCATCAGCGAGGGAGGACTAGCGGGAATGTCCTACGAGCAGTACTTC
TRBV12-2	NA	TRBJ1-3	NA	CASRFGWTEIGNTIYF	TGTGCAAGTCGCTTCGGGTGGACGGAGATCGGAAACACCATATATTTT
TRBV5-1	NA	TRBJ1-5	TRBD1	CASSARTGEPQHF	TGCGCCAGCAGCGCAAGGACAGGGGAGCCCCAGCATTTT
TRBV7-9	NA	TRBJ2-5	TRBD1	CASSLQGRVETQYF	TGTGCCAGCAGCCTACAGGGGAGAGTAGAGACCCAGTACTTC
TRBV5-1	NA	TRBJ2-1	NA	CASSSQEFSYNEQFF	TGCGCCAGCAGCTCGCAGGAATTCTCCTACAATGAGCAGTTCTTC
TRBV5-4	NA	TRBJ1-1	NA	CASNYRIGGNEAFF	TGTGCCAGCAACTACCGGATCGGGGGAAATGAAGCTTTCTTT
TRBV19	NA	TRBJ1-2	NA	CASSIAAAYANYGYTF	TGTGCCAGTAGTATAGCTGCTGCCTACGCTAACTATGGCTACACCTTC
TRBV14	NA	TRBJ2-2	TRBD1	CASSWRTGFTGELFF	TGTGCCAGCAGCTGGCGGACAGGATTCACCGGGGAGCTGTTTTTT
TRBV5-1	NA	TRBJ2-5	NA	CASSSTGGAQYF	TGCGCCAGCAGCTCGACTGGGGGCGCCCAGTACTTC
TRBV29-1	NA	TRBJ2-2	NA	CSVRGNTGELFF	TGCAGCGTTCGGGGGAACACCGGGGAGCTGTTTTTT
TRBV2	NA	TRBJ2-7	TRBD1	CASSGYRGYEQYF	TGTGCCAGCAGTGGATACAGGGGTTACGAGCAGTACTTC
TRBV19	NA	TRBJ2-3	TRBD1	CASSIVAPLTGEFTDTQYF	TGTGCCAGTAGTATAGTCGCTCCGTTGACAGGGGAGTTCACAGATACGCAGTATTTT
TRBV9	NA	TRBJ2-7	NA	CASSASPENEQYF	TGTGCCAGCAGCGCCTCCCCGGAAAACGAGCAGTACTTC
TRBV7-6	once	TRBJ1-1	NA	CASSPRSRGTEAFF	TGTGCCAGCAGCCCTCGGAGCAGAGGCACTGAAGCTTTCTTT
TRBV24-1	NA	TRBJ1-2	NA	CATSDLSGNGYTF	TGTGCCACCAGTGATTTGTCAGGGAATGGCTACACCTTC
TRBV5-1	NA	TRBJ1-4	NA	CASSSQGVGEKLFF	TGCGCCAGCAGCTCGCAGGGAGTGGGTGAAAAACTGTTTTTT
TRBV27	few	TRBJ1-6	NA	CASNGGLNSPLHF	TGTGCCAGCAACGGGGGCCTCAATTCACCCCTCCACTTT
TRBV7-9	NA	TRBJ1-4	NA	CASTQGEGEKLFF	TGTGCCAGTACTCAGGGAGAGGGAGAAAAACTGTTTTTT
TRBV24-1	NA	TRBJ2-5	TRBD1	CATSPGQGRGETQYF	TGTGCCACCAGTCCCGGACAGGGGAGAGGAGAGACCCAGTACTTC
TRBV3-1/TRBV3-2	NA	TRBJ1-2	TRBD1	CASSQNPGGLNYGYTF	TGTGCCAGCAGCCAAAACCCAGGGGGGCTTAACTATGGCTACACCTTC
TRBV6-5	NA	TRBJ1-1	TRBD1	CASSYATGDIATEAFF	TGTGCCAGCAGTTACGCGACAGGGGATATTGCCACTGAAGCTTTCTTT
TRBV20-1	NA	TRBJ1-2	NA	CSATGPRGRTF	TGCAGTGCTACCGGTCCCAGGGGACGTACCTTC
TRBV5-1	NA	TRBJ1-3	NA	CASSLRGGPPSSGNTIYF	TGCGCCAGCAGCTTGCGGGGGGGCCCACCGAGCTCTGGAAACACCATATATTTT
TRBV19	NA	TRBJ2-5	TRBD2	CASSRTSRGETQYF	TGTGCCAGTAGCCGGACTAGCCGGGGTGAGACCCAGTACTTC
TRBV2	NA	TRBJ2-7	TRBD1	CASSAGTGSYEQYF	TGTGCCAGCAGTGCCGGGACAGGCTCCTACGAGCAGTACTTC
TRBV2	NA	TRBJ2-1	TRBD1	CASRNRGDEQFF	TGTGCCAGCAGGAACAGGGGCGATGAGCAGTTCTTC
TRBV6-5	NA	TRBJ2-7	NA	CASSYSWGGGDYEQYF	TGTGCCAGCAGTTACTCGTGGGGAGGCGGAGACTACGAGCAGTACTTC
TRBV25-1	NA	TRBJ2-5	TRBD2	CASRRAGDQETQYF	TGTGCCAGCAGGAGGGCGGGGGACCAAGAGACCCAGTACTTC